The 8 T cell receptor beta chains presented below share a single source sample, sequenced in a study of T cell responses to AZD1222 COVID-19 vaccine. Generated by immunoSEQ multiplex PCR, the TCRdb table keeps only in-frame clones and is missing some. The sample consists of under 150,000 clones, 85% to 95% of them appearing once. Sample: peripheral blood, taken on day 0 of AZD1222 vaccination. These receptors came from an adult in good health.

The V call is TRBV6-5, the J call TRBJ1-5; unclear D gene. CDR3 length: 15 residues. CDR1 is MNHEY and CDR2 is SVGAGI in the germline V gene. Trimming removed 7 bases at V and 0 bases at J, with 13 bases between. The CDR3 loop is CASKGQFYSNQPQHF. The CDR3 nucleotides are TGTGCCAGCAAAGGGCAGTTCTATAGCAATCAGCCCCAGCATTTT.

The V gene is TRBV2, the J gene TRBJ2-3, with D possibly being TRBD2 (6 bases). The length of the CDR3 is 15 residues. V was shortened by 8 bases and J by 0 bases, with 15 bases between the two germline ends. Germline assignment: CDR1 SNHLY and CDR2 FYNNEI. In DNA form, the CDR3 reads TGTGCCAGCCCCCTGGCGGGGAGTAGCACAGATACGCAGTATTTT. Protein sequence: CASPLAGSSTDTQYF.

The J gene is TRBJ1-2, the V gene TRBV5-1, with unresolved D. There are 14 residues in the CDR3. The V and J ends lost 4 bases and 0 bases respectively, with 10 bases between them. Germline values: CDR1 SGHRS, CDR2 YFSETQ. In nucleotides, the CDR3 is TGCGCCAGCAGCCCAGTTGCGCCTAACTATGGCTACACCTTC. It specifies CASSPVAPNYGYTF.

The CDR3 loop reads CASSQGTGGSYGYTF. Here the CDR3 DNA reads TGTGCCAGCAGCCAGGGGACAGGGGGGTCCTATGGCTACACCTTC. The chain is built from TRBV5-4 and TRBJ1-2, with TRBD1 matching over 11 bases. CDR1 and CDR2 (germline): SGHNT, YYREEE (reference sequence). The CDR3 covers 15 residues. V trimming: 4 bases; J trimming: 4 bases; junction bases outside the gene matches: 6.

The genes are TRBV6-5 and TRBJ1-5, with D perhaps matching TRBD1 (6 bases). Trimming removed 2 bases from V and 9 bases from J, with 8 bases in between. This CDR3 comprises 12 residues. Germline CDR1 and CDR2: MNHEY and SVGAGI. As DNA, the CDR3 is TGTGCCAGCAGTTACGGGGGCGGGCCCCAGCATTTT. It yields the protein CASSYGGGPQHF.

The chain links TRBV29-1 to TRBJ1-2, with D tentatively TRBD1 (5 bases). The CDR3 consists of 15 residues. Germline V gene lookup returns CDR1 SQVTM and CDR2 ANQGSEA. Trimming shortened V by 0 bases and J by 8 bases, and 19 bases separated the two germline ends. CDR3 DNA: TGCAGCGTTGAAGATCGTCTCTCAGGGACTTCAGGCTACACCTTC. It encodes CSVEDRLSGTSGYTF.

The CDR3 sequence: CASSDIGELFF. The CDR3 DNA is TGCGCCAGCAGTGATATCGGGGAGCTGTTTTTT. This chain connects TRBV10-1 to TRBJ2-2, with unresolved D. Trimming stripped 3 bases from V and 7 bases from J, with 3 bases between. CDR1 and CDR2 (germline): WNHNN, SYGVQD (reference sequence). The CDR3 loop spans 11 amino acids.

The chain carries TRBV29-1 and TRBJ2-1; D perhaps matches TRBD1 (5 bases). Germline CDR1 is SQVTM and CDR2 is ANQGSEA. The CDR3 is made up of 12 amino acids. Deletions cut 8 bases from V and 9 bases from J, with 17 bases between. CDR3 coding DNA: TGCAGCCCCAGGGTGGGGCCGGGTGAGCAGTTCTTC. Translated: CSPRVGPGEQFF.